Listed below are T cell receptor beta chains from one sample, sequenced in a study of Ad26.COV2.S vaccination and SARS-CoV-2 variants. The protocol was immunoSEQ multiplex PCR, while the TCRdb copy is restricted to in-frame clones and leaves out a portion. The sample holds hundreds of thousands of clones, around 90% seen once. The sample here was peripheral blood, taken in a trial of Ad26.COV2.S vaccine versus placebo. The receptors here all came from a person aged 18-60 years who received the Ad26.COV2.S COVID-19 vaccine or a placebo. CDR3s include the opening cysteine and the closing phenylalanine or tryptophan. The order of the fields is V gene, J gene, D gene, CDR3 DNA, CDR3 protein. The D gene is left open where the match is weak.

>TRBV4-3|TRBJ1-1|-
TGCGCCAGCAGCCAAGAGCTACATGGGAAAGCTTTCTTT
CASSQELHGKAFF
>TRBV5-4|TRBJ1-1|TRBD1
TGTGCCAGCAGCCTGACAGGGACGGGCACTGAAGCTTTCTTT
CASSLTGTGTEAFF
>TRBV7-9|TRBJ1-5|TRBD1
TGTGCCAGCAGCTCCTACGGGACAGGAGGGCAGCCCCAGCATTTT
CASSSYGTGGQPQHF
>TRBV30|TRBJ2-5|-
TGTGCCTGGAGCGACGTGGGGGGCATGAAAGAGACCCAGTACTTC
CAWSDVGGMKETQYF
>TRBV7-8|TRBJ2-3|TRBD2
TGTGCCAGCAGCAAGGCTAGCGGTGCTAGCACAGATACGCAGTATTTT
CASSKASGASTDTQYF
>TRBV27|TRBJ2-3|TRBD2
TGTGCCAGCCGACCTCCCCACGGACTAGCGGGAGGAACAGATACGCAGTATTTT
CASRPPHGLAGGTDTQYF
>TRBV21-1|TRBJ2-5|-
TGTGCCAGCAGCAAAGAGGGTCCCAGGGCCCAGTACTTC
CASSKEGPRAQYF
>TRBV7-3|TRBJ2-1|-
TGTGCCAGCAGCTCCCCGGGGACTGCCGCAGAGCAGTTCTTC
CASSSPGTAAEQFF
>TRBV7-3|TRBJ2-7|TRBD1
TGTGCCAGCAGCCAAAAGAGACAGGGTTGGTACGAGCAGTACTTC
CASSQKRQGWYEQYF
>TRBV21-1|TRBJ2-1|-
TGTGCCAGCAGCATAGAGCAGTTCTTC
CASSIEQFF
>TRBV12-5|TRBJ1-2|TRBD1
TGTGCTAGTGGTTTAGACTACAGGGGGAGAGATGGCTACACCTTC
CASGLDYRGRDGYTF
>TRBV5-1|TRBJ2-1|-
TGCGCCAGCAGCTTCCCGGCCGACTACAATGAGCAGTTCTTC
CASSFPADYNEQFF
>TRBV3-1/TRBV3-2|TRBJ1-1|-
TGTGCCAGCAGCCAAGAAGGGAAGGGTGCTGAAGCTTTCTTT
CASSQEGKGAEAFF
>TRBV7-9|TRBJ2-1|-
TGTGCCAGCAGCGAATTAGCAAATACGTACAATGAGCAGTTCTTC
CASSELANTYNEQFF
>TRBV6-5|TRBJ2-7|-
TGTGCCAGCAGTTACCTAGCAGGGGACTACGAGCAGTACTTC
CASSYLAGDYEQYF
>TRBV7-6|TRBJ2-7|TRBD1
TGTGCCAGCAGCACCGGGACAGGGGGCATCGACGAGCAGTACTTC
CASSTGTGGIDEQYF
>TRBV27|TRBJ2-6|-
TGTGCCAGCAGTGTCCGTTCTGGGGCCAACGTCCTGACTTTC
CASSVRSGANVLTF
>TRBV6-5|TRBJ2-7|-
TGTGCCAGCAGTTACGACAGAGAGGCTTTCGAGCAGTACTTC
CASSYDREAFEQYF
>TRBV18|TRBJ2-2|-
TGTGCCAGCTCAACGAACACCGGGGAGCTGTTTTTT
CASSTNTGELFF
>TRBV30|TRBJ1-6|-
TGTGCCTGGAGAACGGAGTATAATTCACCCCTCCACTTT
CAWRTEYNSPLHF
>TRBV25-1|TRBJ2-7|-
TGTGCCAGCAGTGGGATGGCGGGTGCCTACGAGCAGTACTTC
CASSGMAGAYEQYF
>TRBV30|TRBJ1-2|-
TGTGCCTGGAGTCCCGGGACCCAAGGAAGCTACACCTTC
CAWSPGTQGSYTF
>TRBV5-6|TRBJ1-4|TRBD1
TGTGCCAGCAGCTTTAGACAGGGGGGAGAAAAACTGTTTTTT
CASSFRQGGEKLFF
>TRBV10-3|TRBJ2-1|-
TGTGCCATCAGTTCAGGGAATGAGCAGTTCTTC
CAISSGNEQFF
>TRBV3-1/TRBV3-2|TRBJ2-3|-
TGTGCCAGCAGCCACGGGGGGCGCTTGGCTACAGATACGCAGTATTTT
CASSHGGRLATDTQYF
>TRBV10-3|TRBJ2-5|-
TGTGCCATCAGTGAATCCGGGACTCCGGATACAAGCCAGTACTTC
CAISESGTPDTSQYF
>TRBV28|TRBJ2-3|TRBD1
TGTGCCAGCAAAACCCCGGGACCCCCAGGGGGAAATACGCAGTATTTT
CASKTPGPPGGNTQYF